The rows below give T cell receptor beta chains drawn from one sample of a study of blood T cells in healthy people across ages. Using its own MiXCR run on the 5' RACE reads, TCRdb lists one record per CDR3 protein. Here the sample spans more than 1,400,000 distinct CDR3 sequences, roughly 40% being singletons. The source material was blood. All receptors derive from a woman between 18 and 29 years old in good health. CDR3s include the opening cysteine and the closing phenylalanine or tryptophan. The D gene is left open where the match is weak. Expanded clones get a size class; other rows say once, few or many, or leave the size out.

>few|TRBJ2-5|NA|TRBV12-3/TRBV12-4
TGTGCCAGCGCTTTGGACAGCATCCAAGAGACCCAGTACTTC
CASALDSIQETQYF
>NA|TRBJ1-6|TRBD1|TRBV28
TGTGCCAGCAGAAGACAGGGGTCGGGATATAATTCACCCCTCCACTTT
CASRRQGSGYNSPLHF
>few|TRBJ2-7|NA|TRBV5-1
TGCGCCAGCAGCTTGGGGGGAGAACCAACGTACGAGCAGTACTTC
CASSLGGEPTYEQYF
>NA|TRBJ2-7|NA|TRBV3-1
TGTGCCAGCAGCCAAGAGGTCGGGGACTACGAGCAGTACTTC
CASSQEVGDYEQYF
>NA|TRBJ1-5|NA|TRBV9
TGTGCCAGCAGCGGCCCTTTGGGAGGACCCCAGCATTTT
CASSGPLGGPQHF
>NA|TRBJ1-2|NA|TRBV27
TGTGCCAGCAGTCCCTACCCTAACTATGGCTACACCTTC
CASSPYPNYGYTF
>few|TRBJ1-4|NA|TRBV7-2
TGTGCCAGCAGCGAGACCCCGATGGGTCAACCACTGTTTTTT
CASSETPMGQPLFF
>NA|TRBJ2-3|NA|TRBV2
TGTGCCAGCAGTGAAGCTCCAGGTCGCACAGATACGCAGTATTTT
CASSEAPGRTDTQYF
>NA|TRBJ2-7|NA|TRBV5-1
TGCGCCAGCACCCTCCAGGGCGAAGGTGAGCAGTACTTC
CASTLQGEGEQYF
>few|TRBJ2-2|NA|TRBV20-1
TGCAGTGCTAGAGAGGCCGGCGCGAACACCGGGGAGCTGTTTTTT
CSAREAGANTGELFF
>NA|TRBJ2-1|TRBD2|TRBV25-1
TGTGCCAGCAGTGGTAGCGGGATAAGCTCCTACAGTGAGCAGTTCTTC
CASSGSGISSYSEQFF
>few|TRBJ2-5|NA|TRBV21-1
TGTGCCAGCAGCAGGGTCAGGGGGCACGAGACCCAGTACTTC
CASSRVRGHETQYF
>NA|TRBJ2-1|TRBD2|TRBV5-1
TGCGCCAGCAGTATAGCGGGGGGGGACCCGTTCTTC
CASSIAGGDPFF
>NA|TRBJ2-2|NA|TRBV4-1
TGCGCCAGCAGCCAGTTCACAGGGAGGAACACCGGGGAGCTGTTTTTT
CASSQFTGRNTGELFF
>few|TRBJ2-1|TRBD2|TRBV6-6
TGTGCCAGCATCGGGACTAGCGGCCACCGGGATGAGCAGTTCTTC
CASIGTSGHRDEQFF
>NA|TRBJ1-1|NA|TRBV7-2
TGTGCCAGCAGCTTATCTGCGGGGGGTACGAACACTGAAGCTTTCTTT
CASSLSAGGTNTEAFF
>NA|TRBJ2-5|NA|TRBV7-6
TGTGCCAGCAGCTTAGGGGACCCCCCGAAAGAGACCCAGTACTTC
CASSLGDPPKETQYF
>NA|TRBJ2-5|TRBD2|TRBV7-2
TGTGCCAGCAGCCCGGGGGGAGGAGGATCGGAGACCCAGTACTTC
CASSPGGGGSETQYF
>NA|TRBJ2-5|TRBD1|TRBV6-5
TGTGCCAGCAGCCTACTAACGGACAGGCGAGAGACCCAGTACTTC
CASSLLTDRRETQYF
>few|TRBJ1-2|NA|TRBV5-5
TGTGCCAGCAAACCGGGCCCCGGAGTTAGGTCTCAACCTAACTATGGCTACACCTTC
CASKPGPGVRSQPNYGYTF
>NA|TRBJ1-2|NA|TRBV15
TGTGCCACCAGCAGAGATGAGGACGGACTGTACACCTTC
CATSRDEDGLYTF
>NA|TRBJ1-2|NA|TRBV5-1
TGCGCCAGCAGCTTGGGCGGGGGTACGAGCTATGGCTACACCTTC
CASSLGGGTSYGYTF
>NA|TRBJ2-2|NA|TRBV29-1
TGCAGCGTTGATCGGCGGAACACCGGGGAGCTGTTTTTT
CSVDRRNTGELFF
>NA|TRBJ1-2|NA|TRBV6-1
TGTGCCAGCAGTGAAAGGGACGTGGGCTGGCGCTACACCTTC
CASSERDVGWRYTF
>few|TRBJ2-1|TRBD2|TRBV20-1
TGCAGTGCTAGACTTAGCGGGAGTATTTCCGAGCAGTTCTTC
CSARLSGSISEQFF
>many|TRBJ1-2|NA|TRBV5-1
TGCGCCAGCAGCAAGGACAGCTATGGCTACACCTTC
CASSKDSYGYTF
>NA|TRBJ1-5|NA|TRBV4-2
TGTGCCAGCAGCCAAGAGGGGGTAGAACAGCCCCAGCATTTT
CASSQEGVEQPQHF
>NA|TRBJ2-6|NA|TRBV2
TGTGCCTGCCGGGCGACCTCTGGGGCCAACGTCCTGACTTTC
CACRATSGANVLTF
>NA|TRBJ1-5|NA|TRBV12-3/TRBV12-4
TGTGCCAGCAGTTTAAGACAGAGCAATCAGCCCCAGCATTTT
CASSLRQSNQPQHF
>few|TRBJ2-3|TRBD1|TRBV6-5
TGTGCCAGCAGTTATGAGGGGGACAGGGTACCAGATACGCAGTATTTT
CASSYEGDRVPDTQYF
>NA|TRBJ2-1|NA|TRBV5-6
TGTGCCAGCAGCGCCGGACTCCTCAATGAGCAGTTCTTC
CASSAGLLNEQFF
>few|TRBJ2-5|TRBD1|TRBV10-3
TGTGCCATCAGTGGAGGGGGACAGGGAGTTGAGACCCAGTACTTC
CAISGGGQGVETQYF
>NA|TRBJ2-1|NA|TRBV15
TGTGCCACCAGCAGAGATATTACAGACATCTCCTACAATGAGCAGTTCTTC
CATSRDITDISYNEQFF
>few|TRBJ1-5|TRBD1|TRBV27
TGTGCCAGCAGCCCCGACAGGGGGGGTCAGCCCCAGCATTTT
CASSPDRGGQPQHF
>NA|TRBJ2-1|NA|TRBV30
TGTGCCTGGAGTAACGTCAGAACCTACAATGAGCAGTTCTTC
CAWSNVRTYNEQFF
>few|TRBJ2-1|NA|TRBV20-1
TGCAGTGTTTTGCAGGAGGGCCTTGGCAATGAGCAGTTCTTC
CSVLQEGLGNEQFF
>NA|TRBJ2-7|TRBD2|TRBV13
TGTGCCAGCAGCTTAGTGGGACTAGCCTCCGAGCAGTACTTC
CASSLVGLASEQYF
>few|TRBJ2-5|TRBD1|TRBV27
TGTGCCAGCAGTCAGGGACAGGAATTAGGGACCCAGTACTTC
CASSQGQELGTQYF
>NA|TRBJ1-6|TRBD1|TRBV7-2
TGTGCCAGCAGCGCGTTACCAGGGGGTCTGAATAATTCACCCCTCCACTTT
CASSALPGGLNNSPLHF
>NA|TRBJ2-5|NA|TRBV4-1
TGCGCCAGCAGCCGGGAAGGAGAGACCCAGTACTTC
CASSREGETQYF